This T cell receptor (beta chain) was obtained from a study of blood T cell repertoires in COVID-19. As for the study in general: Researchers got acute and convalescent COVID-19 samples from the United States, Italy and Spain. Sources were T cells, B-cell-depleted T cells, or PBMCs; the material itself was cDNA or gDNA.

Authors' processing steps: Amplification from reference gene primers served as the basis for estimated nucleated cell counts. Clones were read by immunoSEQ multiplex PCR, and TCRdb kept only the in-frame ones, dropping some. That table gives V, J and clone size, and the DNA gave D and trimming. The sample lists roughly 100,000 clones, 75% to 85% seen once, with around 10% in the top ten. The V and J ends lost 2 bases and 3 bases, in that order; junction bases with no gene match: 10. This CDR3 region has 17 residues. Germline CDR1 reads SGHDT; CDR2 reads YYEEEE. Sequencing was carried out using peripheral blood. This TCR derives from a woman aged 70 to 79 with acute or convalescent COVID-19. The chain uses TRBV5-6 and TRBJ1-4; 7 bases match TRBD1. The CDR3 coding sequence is TGTGCCAGCAGCTTAATAACCTCCGGGACAGCTAATGAAAAACTGTTTTTT. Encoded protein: CASSLITSGTANEKLFF.